This T cell receptor (beta chain) was identified during a study of OX40 agonist ivuxolimab in advanced cancers. Overall study: In three patients, partial responses were observed, one with hepatocellular carcinoma and two with cutaneous melanoma.

Findings and limits, study-wide: Some patients who did not respond also had low normalized T-cell clonal expansion. At 0.1 to 3.0 mg/kg, CD4+ and CD8+ blood T cells expanded clonally by week 6. Expansion of clones was among the lowest in partial responders at 0.1-3.0 mg/kg.

J gave up 6 bases and V 4 bases, and 7 bases lay outside the gene matches. This CDR3 has 14 residues. Germline V gene data show CDR1 as SGHNT and CDR2 as YYREEE (reference sequence). Concerning this clone: No antigen is known for it.

Libraries were prepared by immunoSEQ multiplex PCR; TCRdb keeps only in-frame clonotypes and omits some of them. Counted here are about 63,000 clones, approximately 86% occurring once; the ten biggest clones make up around 0.8%. The TCR originated in an adult with an advanced solid tumor such as melanoma, head and neck, liver or kidney cancer. The J gene is TRBJ1-2, the V gene TRBV5-4, with 9 bases identical to TRBD1. The sequencing used CD4+ or CD8+ T cells sorted from blood, collected in a trial of the OX40 agonist ivuxolimab. The CDR3 reads CASSPGTGTDGYTF. The DNA for the CDR3 is TGTGCCAGCAGCCCGGGGACAGGGACGGATGGCTACACCTTC.